The 22 T cell receptor beta chains reported below all come from one sample, sequenced in a study of neoadjuvant anti-PD-1 for oral cavity cancer (dated by TCRdb to about 2021). The time point label for this specimen denotes: after neoadjuvant nivolumab, at surgical resection. The library was generated by the immunoSEQ multiplex PCR assay. TCRdb stores this immuneACCESS table with in-frame sequences only. Part of the clones is absent; in the studies checked, under half of the shortfall reflects unresolved V genes, and no reason is known for the rest. The sample data list 65,000 to 70,000 clones, and 86% of these were observed just once. Around 3% of the sample comes from the top ten. The specimen comprised PBMCs, sampled after nivolumab (anti-PD-1) treatment. The source of these receptors is a person aged 40-85 years with oral cavity squamous cell carcinoma.

This clone was counted a few times. The chain has TRBV6-4 and TRBJ1-1; 9 bases agree with TRBD1. CDR1 and CDR2 from the germline V gene are MRHNA and SNTAGT. The CDR3 length is 16 residues. Losses at the gene ends were 2 bases for V and 1 base for J; bases not matched to a gene: 5. In DNA, the CDR3 is TGTGCCAGCAGTGACACCCGGGACAGGGCGAACACTGAAGCTTTCTTT. This sequence encodes CASSDTRDRANTEAFF.

The chain employs TRBV15 and TRBJ2-2, with a weak D call TRBD1 (6 bases). The length of the CDR3 is 16 residues. Trimming stripped 0 bases from V and 8 bases from J, with 16 bases between. Per the germline V gene, CDR1 is LNHNV and CDR2 is YYDKDF (reference sequence). The CDR3, as DNA: TGTGCCACCAGCAGAGATCGTGGGACACATTCGGGGGAGCTGTTTTTT. This encodes CATSRDRGTHSGELFF.

This chain uses TRBV9 with TRBJ2-3, with D unresolved. Deletions cut 0 bases from V and 5 bases from J, with 7 bases between. Germline V gives CDR1 SGDLS, CDR2 YYNGEE. The CDR3 is 13 amino acids. The CDR3 here is CASSVALGDTQYF. CDR3 bases: TGTGCCAGCAGCGTAGCTCTCGGAGATACGCAGTATTTT.

V gene TRBV18 combines with J gene TRBJ1-2; D is possibly TRBD1 (5 bases). Per the germline V gene, CDR1 is KGHSH and CDR2 is LQKENI. V was cut by 3 bases and J by 4 bases, with 12 bases left in between. This CDR3 is built from 14 residues. Here the CDR3 DNA reads TGTGCCAGCTCACCCAGAGGGGACTCCTATGGCTACACCTTC. It is translated as CASSPRGDSYGYTF.

The chain links TRBV27 to TRBJ1-3; D is possibly TRBD1 (5 bases). Trimming pared 6 bases from V and 3 bases from J, leaving 15 bases between. Germline values: CDR1 MNHEY, CDR2 SMNVEV (reference sequence). This CDR3 region has 15 residues. CDR3 coding DNA: TGTGCCAGCAGCCCCCCCCGGGGACGTGGAAACACCATATATTTT. Its translation is CASSPPRGRGNTIYF.

The chain recombines TRBV27 with TRBJ2-5, with D possibly being TRBD1 or TRBD2 (5 bases each). The germline V and J ends were trimmed by 6 bases and 1 base, with 9 bases remaining between them. This CDR3 contains 13 residues. Germline V gene lookup returns CDR1 MNHEY and CDR2 SMNVEV (reference sequence). In DNA, the CDR3 is TGTGCCAGCAGCCCGGGGACCCAAGAGACCCAGTACTTC. Amino acids: CASSPGTQETQYF.

The rearrangement joins TRBV30 to TRBJ1-1; D not resolved. The germline V and J ends were trimmed by 4 bases and 5 bases, with 14 bases remaining between them. The CDR3 has 13 residues. CDR1 is GTSNPN, CDR2 SVGIG, per germline (reference sequence). The CDR3 is CAWTIMTGTEAFF. CDR3 coding DNA: TGTGCCTGGACCATAATGACGGGAACTGAAGCTTTCTTT.

The rearrangement joins TRBV7-2 to TRBJ2-1; D unresolved. CDR1 is SGHTA, CDR2 FQGNSA, per germline. V dropped 5 bases and J dropped 13 bases, with 15 bases sitting between them. The CDR3 is made up of 12 amino acids. The CDR3 region has the DNA TGTGCCAGCAGCCCTGACCGTTGGTCACAGTTCTTC. Residues: CASSPDRWSQFF. Looking up the rest from reference TRBV7-2 and TRBJ2-1 gives the full variable domain: GAGVSQSPSNKVTEKGKDVELRCDPISGHTALYWYRQSLGQGLEFLIYFQGNSAPDKSGLPSDRFSAERTGGSVSTLTIQRTQQEDSAVYLCASSPDRWSQFFGPGTRLTVL.

The chain is built from TRBV27 and TRBJ1-2; TRBD1 is a possible D gene (6 bases). CDR3 size: 14 residues. V gave up 8 bases and J gave up 10 bases, with 23 bases separating them. Germline V gives CDR1 MNHEY, CDR2 SMNVEV (reference sequence). The CDR3 DNA sequence: TGTGCCAGCGGACACACCGGGACAAGGGGGGTCTACACCTTC. Translating it yields CASGHTGTRGVYTF.

This clone is deemed medium-sized. The chain couples TRBV6-1 to TRBJ1-3, with 7 bases matching TRBD1. The CDR3 is 14 amino acids. V gave up 11 bases and J gave up 6 bases; unmatched junction bases: 13. Germline-derived CDR1 and CDR2 are MNHNS and SASEGT. The CDR3 loop is CAGRLETGQNTIYF. The CDR3 DNA sequence: TGTGCCGGCCGTCTCGAGACAGGGCAAAACACCATATATTTT.

This chain uses TRBV10-1 with TRBJ2-1; D is uncertain. This CDR3 has 17 amino acids. Germline assignment: CDR1 WNHNN and CDR2 SYGVQD (reference sequence). V lost 0 bases to trimming and J lost 1 base, with 13 bases between them. The CDR3 sequence: CASSESIVRVSYNEQFF. The CDR3 nucleotides read TGCGCCAGCAGTGAGTCGATCGTCCGGGTGTCCTACAATGAGCAGTTCTTC.

The rearrangement joins TRBV11-2 to TRBJ1-3; D is possibly TRBD1 (5 bases). Germline V lookup: CDR1 SGHAT, CDR2 FQNNGV. V was pared by 8 bases and J by 4 bases, with 18 bases between. The CDR3 runs to 15 residues. The CDR3 spells CASQPGGAGGNTIYF. The CDR3 nucleotides read TGTGCCAGCCAACCGGGAGGGGCTGGAGGAAACACCATATATTTT.

This clone was counted a single time. V usage is TRBV29-1 and J usage is TRBJ1-5, with D tentatively TRBD1 (6 bases). V lost 4 bases and J 7 bases, leaving 17 bases between the germline ends. The CDR3 runs to 14 residues. Germline values: CDR1 SQVTM, CDR2 ANQGSEA. The DNA for the CDR3 is TGCAGCGTTGTTCTGGCCTCCAGGGGCCAGCCCCAGCATTTT. This sequence encodes CSVVLASRGQPQHF.

This clone is a singleton in its sample. The rearrangement links TRBV30 to TRBJ2-1; D might be TRBD2 (7 bases). Between the trimmed V and J ends, which lost 0 bases and 7 bases, there was a span of 19 bases. Germline CDR1 reads GTSNPN; CDR2 reads SVGIG (reference sequence). CDR3 length equals 16 residues. The CDR3 reads CAWSVKGGRRYNEQFF. CDR3 DNA: TGTGCCTGGAGTGTCAAGGGGGGGAGAAGGTATAATGAGCAGTTCTTC.

The chain uses TRBV28 and TRBJ1-2, with a weak D call TRBD1 (6 bases). Trimming took 6 bases from V and 6 from J, leaving 14 bases between them. Germline values: CDR1 MDHEN, CDR2 SYDVKM. CDR3 length: 13 amino acids. The CDR3, as DNA: TGTGCCAGCAGGTGGCAGGGGATAAATGGCTACACCTTC. It encodes CASRWQGINGYTF.

This sequence joins TRBV5-4 and TRBJ2-5; 7 bases line up with TRBD1. This CDR3 is 13 amino acids long. Trimming removed 4 bases from V and 5 bases from J; junction bases left unmatched: 5. Looked up from germline, CDR1 is SGHNT and CDR2 is YYREEE (reference sequence). Written as DNA, the CDR3 is TGTGCCAGCAGCCAGACAGGGCCGGAGACCCAGTACTTC. Protein product: CASSQTGPETQYF.

The CDR3 spells CASSIGGYRNNEQFF. DNA of the CDR3: TGTGCCAGTAGTATAGGAGGGTATCGGAACAATGAGCAGTTCTTC. V gene TRBV19 combines with J gene TRBJ2-1, with TRBD2 as a possible D gene (5 bases). Germline lookup yields CDR1 LNHDA and CDR2 SQIVND (reference sequence). With 1 base removed from V and 5 bases from J, the gap between germline ends came to 12 bases. This CDR3 contains 15 residues. The variable domain in full, with the rest retrieved from reference TRBV19 and TRBJ2-1, is DGGITQSPKYLFRKEGQNVTLSCEQNLNHDAMYWYRQDPGQGLRLIYYSQIVNDFQKGDIAEGYSVSREKKESFPLTVTSAQKNPTAFYLCASSIGGYRNNEQFFGPGTRLTVL.

The rearrangement links TRBV2 to TRBJ2-5; a weak D match, TRBD2 (6 bases). The germline V and J ends were trimmed by 7 bases and 6 bases, with 12 bases remaining between them. Germline CDR1 reads SNHLY; CDR2 reads FYNNEI. The CDR3 is made up of 12 amino acids. The CDR3 region has the DNA TGTGCCAGCAATGCGGGACTCAAGACCCAGTACTTC. It specifies CASNAGLKTQYF.

The V gene is TRBV5-1, the J gene TRBJ1-1; D is perhaps TRBD1 (5 bases). Trimming shortened V by 0 bases and J by 6 bases, and 24 bases separated the two germline ends. The CDR3 sequence is 18 residues long. Germline CDR1 reads SGHRS; CDR2 reads YFSETQ. Here the CDR3 DNA reads TGCGCCAGCAGCTTGGCCAACCTGGGGATTGGGGGTTTGTCTGAAGCTTTCTTT. It is translated as CASSLANLGIGGLSEAFF.

There are a few counts of this clone. V is TRBV12-5 and J is TRBJ1-5; D ambiguous. Trimming took 4 bases from V and 6 from J, leaving 10 bases between them. Germline CDR1 reads LGHNT; CDR2 reads FRNRAP. The CDR3 covers 13 residues. The CDR3: CASGWQESQPQHF. For the CDR3, the DNA is TGTGCTAGTGGTTGGCAGGAATCTCAGCCCCAGCATTTT.

This clone was seen once. The rearrangement links TRBV18 to TRBJ1-3, with 11 bases that match TRBD1. Germline V gene lookup returns CDR1 KGHSH and CDR2 LQKENI. V dropped 6 bases and J dropped 6; count of bases not matched to a gene: 1. CDR3 length equals 13 residues. The CDR3 DNA reads TGTGCCAGCTCTGGACAGGGGGCAAACACCATATATTTT. Translating it yields CASSGQGANTIYF.

The J gene is TRBJ2-1, the V gene TRBV9; possible D gene TRBD1, 6 bases. V was cut by 0 bases and J by 0 bases, with 7 bases left in between. The CDR3 spans 15 residues. Germline-derived CDR1 and CDR2 are SGDLS and YYNGEE. CDR3 region: CASSVGRGSYNEQFF. DNA of the CDR3: TGTGCCAGCAGCGTAGGCAGGGGCTCCTACAATGAGCAGTTCTTC. The variable domain in full, completed from reference TRBV9 and TRBJ2-1, reads DSGVTQTPKHLITATGQRVTLRCSPRSGDLSVYWYQQSLDQGLQFLIQYYNGEERAKGNILERFSAQQFPDLHSELNLSSLELGDSALYFCASSVGRGSYNEQFFGPGTRLTVL.